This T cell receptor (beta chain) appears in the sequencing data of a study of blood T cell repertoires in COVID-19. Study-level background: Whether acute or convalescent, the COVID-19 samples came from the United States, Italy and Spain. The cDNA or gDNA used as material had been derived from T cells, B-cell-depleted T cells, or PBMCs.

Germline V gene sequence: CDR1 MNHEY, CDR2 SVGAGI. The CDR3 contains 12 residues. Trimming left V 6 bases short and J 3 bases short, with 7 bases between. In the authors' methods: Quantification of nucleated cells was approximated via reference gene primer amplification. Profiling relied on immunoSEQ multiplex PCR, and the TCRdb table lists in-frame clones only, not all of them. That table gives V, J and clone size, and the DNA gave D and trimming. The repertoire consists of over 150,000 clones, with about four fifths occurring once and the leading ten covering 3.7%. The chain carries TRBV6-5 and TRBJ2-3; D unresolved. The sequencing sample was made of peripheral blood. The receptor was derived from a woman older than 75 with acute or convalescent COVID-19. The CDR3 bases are TGTGCCAGCAGACTAACAACAGATACGCAGTATTTT. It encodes CASRLTTDTQYF.